What follows describes a single T cell receptor beta chain. Per the authors' pipeline: Estimation of nucleated cell counts relied on the amplification of reference gene primers. The table came from immunoSEQ multiplex PCR; TCRdb's copy has only in-frame clones and leaves some out. V, J and clone size derive from that table, while D and trimming were established from the DNA sequence. The data contain 230,000 or so clones, about 90% of them seen just once; the ten biggest clones take up about 2%. The sample is drawn from a study of blood T cell repertoires in COVID-19. Study-wide context: Sources were T cells, B-cell-depleted T cells, or PBMCs; the material itself was cDNA or gDNA.

The ends were cut back, 2 bases at V and 1 base at J, with 6 bases in the middle. This CDR3 is built from 14 residues. Germline V CDR1 and CDR2: LNHNV, YYDKDF (reference sequence). What was sequenced was peripheral blood. This clonotype was sampled from a man aged 40-49 years with active or convalescent COVID-19. J is TRBJ1-3 and V is TRBV15; D remains unclear. The CDR3 protein is CATSRQVSGNTIYF. DNA for the CDR3: TGTGCCACCAGCAGACAGGTTTCTGGAAACACCATATATTTT.